This entry lists 17 T cell receptor beta chains sequenced from one sample in a study of Graves' ophthalmopathy and Graves' hyperthyroidism. Amplification of TCR beta CDR3 regions used RNA transcripts. An opening RT-PCR round employed HTBI primers and preceded a second-round multiplex PCR. TCRdb reprocessed the multiplex PCR reads with MiXCR, giving one entry per CDR3 protein. The sample holds roughly 410,000 distinct CDR3 sequences; roughly 15% are singletons and the top ten take around 6.6%. The sequencing sample was made of peripheral blood. The receptors were gathered from a woman in her late teens or twenties with stable Graves' hyperthyroidism.

This clonotype was detected many times. Since no conserved phenylalanine or tryptophan closes the CDR3, a read error is the likely cause. V and J are TRBV12-3 or TRBV12-4 and TRBJ1-2; D is perhaps TRBD1 (6 bases). This CDR3 comprises 12 residues. The germline V and J ends were trimmed by 8 bases and 4 bases, with 11 bases remaining between them. As DNA, the CDR3 is TGTGCCAGCGTCCTCAGGGGCTATGGCTACACCTCC. This encodes CASVLRGYGYTS.

V usage is TRBV19 and J usage is TRBJ1-2; 8 bases are shared with TRBD1. J lost 7 bases, V lost 9 bases, and 10 bases had no gene match. Germline CDR1 reads LNHDA; CDR2 reads SQIVND (reference sequence). The CDR3 is made up of 13 amino acids. The DNA of the CDR3 is TGTGCCAGCACGGACAGGGAGCAGCGTGGCTACACCTTC. Its protein is CASTDREQRGYTF.

This clonotype was observed many times. This chain joins TRBV5-8 and TRBJ2-7; D not resolved. This CDR3 contains 13 residues. The ends were cut back, 1 base at V and 1 base at J, with 6 bases in the middle. Germline CDR1 is SGHTS and CDR2 is YDEGEE. The CDR3 region has the DNA TGTGCCAGCAGCTTGAGGGTTTCCTACGAGCAGTACTTC. This gives the protein CASSLRVSYEQYF.

With regard to this clonotype: A clone one base away is much larger, so this may be a read error. The chain is built from TRBV6-1 and TRBJ2-7; D is tentatively TRBD1 or TRBD2 (6 bases each). Looked up from germline, CDR1 is MNHNS and CDR2 is SASEGT. The CDR3 runs 12 residues. V lost 10 bases and J 4 bases, leaving 14 bases between the germline ends. CDR3: CATRRGEYEQYF. DNA of the CDR3: TGTGCCACGCGTAGGGGGGAGTACGAGCAGTACTTC.

Of note for this clonotype: At one end the junction does not follow the germline gene, possibly because of a read error. The rearrangement joins TRBV2 to TRBJ1-2, with 7 positions matching TRBD1. The CDR3 sequence is 14 residues long. Germline assignment: CDR1 SNHLY and CDR2 FYNNEI. Written as DNA, the CDR3 is TGTGCCAGCACGAACAGGGGAGCTAACCATGGCTACACCTTC. Translation: CASTNRGANHGYTF.

The chain is built from TRBV9 and TRBJ1-2, with 7 positions matching TRBD1. The CDR3 consists of 12 residues. V gave up 2 bases and J gave up 8 bases; unmatched junction bases: 3. The germline V gene has CDR1 SGDLS and CDR2 YYNGEE. The CDR3 reads CASSVGTEGYTF. Here the CDR3 DNA reads TGTGCCAGCAGCGTCGGGACAGAAGGCTACACCTTC.

The sample holds many counts of this clonotype. The chain has TRBV9 and TRBJ1-2; D is possibly TRBD1 (5 bases). V was shortened by 0 bases and J by 7 bases, with 16 bases between the two germline ends. CDR3 size: 15 residues. Per germline, CDR1 SGDLS and CDR2 YYNGEE. CDR3 protein: CASSVGSDGRGGYTF. The DNA of the CDR3 is TGTGCCAGCAGCGTAGGGTCCGACGGGAGGGGTGGCTACACCTTC.

The CDR3 here is CASSLGLNTAGEQYF. The CDR3 nucleotides read TGTGCCAGCAGCTTAGGTCTCAACACAGCGGGTGAGCAGTACTTC. The rearrangement links TRBV11-2 to TRBJ2-7; D might be TRBD2 (6 bases). The CDR3 runs to 15 residues. Germline V gene sequence: CDR1 SGHAT, CDR2 FQNNGV. The V and J ends lost 1 base and 7 bases respectively, with 17 bases between them.

This clonotype was counted at least ten times. The chain links TRBV27 to TRBJ1-6; the D is unclear. CDR1 MNHEY and CDR2 SMNVEV come from the germline V gene (reference sequence). The V end lost 1 base, the J end lost 0 bases, and 10 bases lay between the germline ends. The CDR3 has 17 amino acids. This chain's CDR3 is CASSLYSQSSYNSPLHF. CDR3 DNA sequence: TGTGCCAGCAGTTTATACAGCCAGAGCTCCTATAATTCACCCCTCCACTTT.

This clonotype was counted many times. The J gene is TRBJ2-5, the V gene TRBV6-2 or TRBV6-3; D call uncertain. Trimming shortened V by 7 bases and J by 5 bases, and 14 bases separated the two germline ends. The germline CDR1 and CDR2 sequences are MNHEY and SVGEGT. The CDR3 totals 13 residues. The CDR3 region has the DNA TGTGCCAGCACCCTGGCCCTCTGGGAGACCCAGTACTTC. Protein sequence: CASTLALWETQYF.

This clonotype has at least ten counts. The V call is TRBV2, the J call TRBJ2-7; no clear D gene. The V and J ends lost 3 bases and 1 base respectively, with 13 bases between them. Germline values: CDR1 SNHLY, CDR2 FYNNEI. This CDR3 is 15 amino acids long. CDR3 sequence reads: CASSDHGFGSYEQYF. CDR3 bases: TGTGCCAGCAGTGACCATGGTTTCGGGTCCTACGAGCAGTACTTC.

The J gene is TRBJ2-3, the V gene TRBV27; D remains ambiguous. The CDR3 runs to 13 residues. V lost 5 bases and J 5 bases, leaving 11 bases between the germline ends. The germline V gene encodes CDR1 MNHEY and CDR2 SMNVEV (reference sequence). CDR3: CASSPALQDTQYF. CDR3 bases: TGTGCCAGCAGTCCCGCCCTACAAGATACGCAGTATTTT.

The sample holds many counts of this clonotype. The chain couples TRBV6-5 to TRBJ1-1, with D unresolved. CDR1 MNHEY and CDR2 SVGAGI come from the germline V gene. Trimming pared 0 bases from V and 0 bases from J, leaving 8 bases between. The CDR3 runs to 15 residues. The CDR3 sequence is CASSYSKLLNTEAFF. The CDR3 coding sequence is TGTGCCAGCAGTTACTCGAAGCTCCTGAACACTGAAGCTTTCTTT.

The chain carries TRBV6-5 and TRBJ1-1, with 9 bases that match TRBD1. In germline, CDR1 is MNHEY, CDR2 SVGAGI. The CDR3 loop spans 14 amino acids. The V and J ends lost 4 bases and 5 bases, in that order; junction bases with no gene match: 5. The DNA for the CDR3 is TGTGCCAGCAGTTCAGGACAGGGGTGGACTGAAGCTTTCTTT. It specifies CASSSGQGWTEAFF.

This clonotype was counted ten times or more. The chain employs TRBV4-1 and TRBJ1-2, with D uncertain. This CDR3 comprises 14 residues. The V gene's germline CDR1 is MGHRA and CDR2 YSYEKL. Trimming pared 0 bases from V and 13 bases from J, leaving 18 bases between. The CDR3 reads CASSQDRSNHFRTF. DNA for the CDR3: TGCGCCAGCAGCCAAGATCGTTCGAACCACTTTCGCACCTTC.

This clonotype was recorded at least ten times. The genes are TRBV5-1 and TRBJ1-5; D is unclear. Trimming cost V 0 bases and J 5 bases, with 9 bases left between them. The germline CDR1 and CDR2 sequences are SGHRS and YFSETQ. The CDR3 loop spans 14 amino acids. The DNA for the CDR3 is TGCGCCAGCAGCTTGGGGACGGAAGATCAGCCCCAGCATTTT. As protein: CASSLGTEDQPQHF.

This clonotype appeared many times. The chain joins TRBV7-2 to TRBJ2-7; 7 bases match TRBD1. V lost 2 bases to trimming and J lost 1 base; unmatched junction nucleotides: 5. Germline CDR1 SGHTA, CDR2 FQGNSA. This CDR3 contains 15 residues. The CDR3: CASSLRQGPSYEQYF. DNA for the CDR3: TGTGCCAGCAGCTTAAGACAGGGCCCTTCCTACGAGCAGTACTTC.